The entry below describes one T cell receptor (beta chain). Its antigen is unknown. This sample is drawn from a study of STAT3 mutations in large granular lymphocyte leukemia. The V gene lost 0 bases and the J gene lost 6 bases, with 9 bases spanning the gap. The CDR3 is made up of 15 amino acids. The germline CDR1 and CDR2 sequences are LNHNV and YYDKDF (reference sequence). Assay: immunoSEQ multiplex PCR; the TCRdb copy retains only in-frame clones and omits some. The sample gives fewer than 6,500 clones, about three quarters of which show up once; around 50% is in the top ten. Study-level findings and limits: Some patients had persisting codominant clonotypes that could mask small clones. Differing intervals and regimens complicate linking therapy response to clone burden. Every T-LGLL patient had at least one immunodominant TCRbeta clonotype. All newly emerging clones after therapy were STAT3 wild type. In several patients, dominant TCR clone burden exceeded STAT3 mutant burden, suggesting STAT3 mutation arose secondarily.

The TCR comes from a human donor with T large granular lymphocyte leukemia. Some clones in this sample may be carry-over from other donors' samples. J is TRBJ1-6 and V is TRBV15; D gene unclear. The sample comprised PBMCs. DNA of the CDR3: TGTGCCACCAGCAGAGATCGTGGGGTTAATTCACCCCTCCACTTT. As protein: CATSRDRGVNSPLHF. The variable domain in full, with the rest retrieved from reference TRBV15 and TRBJ1-6, is DAMVIQNPRYQVTQFGKPVTLSCSQTLNHNVMYWYQQKSSQAPKLLFHYYDKDFNNEADTPDNFQSRRPNTSFCFLDIRSPGLGDTAMYLCATSRDRGVNSPLHFGNGTRLTVT.